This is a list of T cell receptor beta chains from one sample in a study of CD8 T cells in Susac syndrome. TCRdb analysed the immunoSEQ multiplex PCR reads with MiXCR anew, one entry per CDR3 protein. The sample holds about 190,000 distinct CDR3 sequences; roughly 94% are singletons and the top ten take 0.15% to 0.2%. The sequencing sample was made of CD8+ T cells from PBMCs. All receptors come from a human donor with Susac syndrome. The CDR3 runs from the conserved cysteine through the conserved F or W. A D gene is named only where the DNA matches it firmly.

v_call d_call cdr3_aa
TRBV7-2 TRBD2 CASSSAGEVHEQYF
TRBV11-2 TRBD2 CASSLGSSGSKYNEQFF
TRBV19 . CASSIGALNEQFF
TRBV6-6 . CASSYSGGTDTQYF
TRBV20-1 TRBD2 CSADGLAGGVDTQYF
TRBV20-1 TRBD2 CSARDWRTSGILGETQYF
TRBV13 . CASNQASDTQYF
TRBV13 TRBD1 CASSHAGQGKNTEAFF
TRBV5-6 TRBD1 CASSSETGGRRMRYEQFF
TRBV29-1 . CSVEALENTEAFF
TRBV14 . CASSQGSEGNEQYF
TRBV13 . CASSVQGSLYEQYF
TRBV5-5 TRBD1 CASSVQGDNQPQHF
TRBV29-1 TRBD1 CSVEGDRATDTQYF
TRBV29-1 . CSVTWTVEAFF
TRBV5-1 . CASSSPTSPEQYF
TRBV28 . CASSLPRGGYNEQFF
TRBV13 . CASTTLGTDTQYF
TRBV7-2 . CASSLAGASSEPQHF
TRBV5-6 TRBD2 CASSPFSGGDEQFF
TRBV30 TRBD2 CAWSSGALWETQYF
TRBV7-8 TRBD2 CASSLVVAGAHTDTQYF
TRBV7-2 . CASSLALTSTDTQYF
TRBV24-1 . CATSGGETQYF
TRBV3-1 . CASSQDIGGPSGVAEAFF
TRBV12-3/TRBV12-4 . CASSSGGLTDTQYF
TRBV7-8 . CASSPSMGRETQYF
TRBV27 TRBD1 CASSLTGTAAYGYTF
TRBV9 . CASSSSEREPNYGYTF
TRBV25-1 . CASQPGEDGYTF
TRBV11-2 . CASSRAPGQITDTQYF
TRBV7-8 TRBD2 CASSLDRTSEYNEQFF
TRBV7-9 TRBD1 CASSKDRGRGDTQYF
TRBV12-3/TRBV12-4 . CASSPQTVRSKQFF
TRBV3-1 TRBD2 CASSQDGGRGEQFF
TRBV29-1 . CSGGVGFRDTEAFF
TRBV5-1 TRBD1 CASSLWDRGQETQYF
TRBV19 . CASSPGTLNTEAFF
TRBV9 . CASDPNSGGAPFSDGQFF
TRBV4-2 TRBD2 CASSQELSGRTDTQYF
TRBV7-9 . CASSFLSGRMNTEAFF
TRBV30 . CASGRNTEAFF
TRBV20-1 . CSARWGVLSGELFF
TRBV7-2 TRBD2 CASSANHYRTGLAGEQYF
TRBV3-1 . CASSQDAGRNSYEQYF
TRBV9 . CASSLRGTPNRNEQFF
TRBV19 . CATNRDTDYGYTF
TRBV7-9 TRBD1 CASSLVQGGTEAFF
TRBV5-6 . CASTLLGTEAFF